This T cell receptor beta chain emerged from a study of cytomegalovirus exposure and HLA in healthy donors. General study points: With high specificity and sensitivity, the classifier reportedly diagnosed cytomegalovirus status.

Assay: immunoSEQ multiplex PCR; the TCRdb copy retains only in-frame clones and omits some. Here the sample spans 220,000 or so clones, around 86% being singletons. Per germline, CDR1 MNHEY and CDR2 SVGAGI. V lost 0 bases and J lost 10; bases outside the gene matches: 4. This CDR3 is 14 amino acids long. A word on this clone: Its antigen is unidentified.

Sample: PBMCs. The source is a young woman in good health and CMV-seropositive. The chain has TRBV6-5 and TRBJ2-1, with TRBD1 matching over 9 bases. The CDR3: CASSYSSGTGEQFF. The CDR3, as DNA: TGTGCCAGCAGTTACTCTTCCGGGACAGGGGAGCAGTTCTTC.